Presented here are 15 T cell receptor beta chains from one specimen sequenced in a study of T cells in localized non-small cell lung cancer. Profiled with immunoSEQ multiplex PCR; TCRdb holds only in-frame clones, not every one. This table has 20,000 to 30,000 clones, roughly 90% appearing once. Sample: PBMCs, taken before any cancer treatment. The receptor set was obtained from a man between 40 and 70 years old with stage II lung adenocarcinoma.

This clone was found once. The chain joins TRBV5-5 to TRBJ1-2, with TRBD1 as a possible D gene (6 bases). V lost 4 bases and J 4 bases, leaving 20 bases between the germline ends. The CDR3 has 16 amino acids. Germline CDR1 reads SGHKS; CDR2 reads YYEKEE (reference sequence). This chain's CDR3 is CASSPGQLPRAYGYTF. CDR3 coding DNA: TGTGCCAGCAGCCCTGGACAGCTCCCACGAGCCTATGGCTACACCTTC.

J is TRBJ1-2 and V is TRBV11-2; D uncertain. Germline values: CDR1 SGHAT, CDR2 FQNNGV. The CDR3 is 14 amino acids. Trimming pared 5 bases from V and 2 bases from J, leaving 12 bases between. This chain's CDR3 is CASSPNTANYGYTF. In DNA, the CDR3 is TGTGCCAGCAGCCCAAATACCGCAAACTATGGCTACACCTTC.

V gene TRBV30 combines with J gene TRBJ2-2; no firm D call. The V end was cut by 0 bases, the J end by 1 base, with 6 bases between. The germline CDR1 and CDR2 sequences are GTSNPN and SVGIG (reference sequence). The CDR3 has 14 residues. CDR3 nucleotides: TGTGCCTGGAGTGTAAACGAGAACACCGGGGAGCTGTTTTTT. Residues: CAWSVNENTGELFF.

The rearrangement uses TRBV5-1 and TRBJ2-1; 8 bases line up with TRBD1. The CDR3 runs 12 residues. Germline CDR1 SGHRS, CDR2 YFSETQ. V gave up 4 bases and J gave up 8 bases; unmatched junction bases: 2. CDR3 DNA sequence: TGCGCCAGCAGCGACAGGGGCCATGAGCAGTTCTTC. Its protein product is CASSDRGHEQFF.

This clone was detected once. This rearrangement joins TRBV12-5 to TRBJ1-2; D is unresolved. Deletions cut 7 bases from V and 0 bases from J, with 9 bases between. Germline lookup yields CDR1 LGHNT and CDR2 FRNRAP. The CDR3 length is 13 residues. The CDR3 DNA reads TGTGCTAGTGACCAGGCTTCTAACTATGGCTACACCTTC. This sequence encodes CASDQASNYGYTF.

This clone occurred a few times. The same CDR3 is also encoded by other DNA sequences in this sample. This chain links TRBV7-9 with TRBJ1-5, with 7 bases identical to TRBD1. This CDR3 spans 14 amino acids. The V segment lost 1 base and the J segment 5 bases; nucleotides outside the gene matches: 2. The germline V gene encodes CDR1 SEHNR and CDR2 FQNEAQ (reference sequence). This CDR3 reads CASSLGTGDQPQHF. CDR3 sequence (DNA): TGTGCCAGCAGCTTAGGCACAGGGGATCAGCCCCAGCATTTT.

This clone was counted a single time. The CDR3 nucleotides are TGTGCCAGCAGTTGGGATGGGGGGACACGCACAGATACGCAGTATTTT. It yields the protein CASSWDGGTRTDTQYF. The V and J genes are TRBV6-5 and TRBJ2-3; tentatively, D is TRBD1 or TRBD2 (6 bases each). The germline V gene encodes CDR1 MNHEY and CDR2 SVGAGI. V lost 4 bases to trimming and J lost 1 base, with 15 bases between them. The CDR3 spans 16 residues.

This chain uses TRBV30 with TRBJ2-6; perhaps TRBD1 as D (6 bases). V lost 1 base and J 0 bases, leaving 13 bases between the germline ends. Germline V gene lookup returns CDR1 GTSNPN and CDR2 SVGIG (reference sequence). The CDR3 extends over 17 amino acids. The CDR3 DNA follows: TGTGCCTGGAGTGCCTCGGACAGATCCTCTGGGGCCAACGTCCTGACTTTC. This encodes CAWSASDRSSGANVLTF.

The chain joins TRBV7-2 to TRBJ2-1; D uncertain. Germline V gene sequence: CDR1 SGHTA, CDR2 FQGNSA. This CDR3 spans 15 amino acids. V lost 4 bases and J 8 bases, leaving 18 bases between the germline ends. The CDR3 DNA reads as TGTGCCAGCAGCTCTCTGGCGAGTTCAGGCGATGAGCAGTTCTTC. Its translation: CASSSLASSGDEQFF.

CDR3: CASSERQGVGDTQYF. The CDR3 nucleotides read TGTGCCAGCAGCGAGCGGCAGGGGGTTGGAGATACGCAGTATTTT. The genes are TRBV9 and TRBJ2-3, with TRBD1 matching 7 bases. Germline trimming cut 3 bases from V and 5 bases from J; bases unmatched to any gene: 9. Germline V gives CDR1 SGDLS, CDR2 YYNGEE. The CDR3 spans 15 residues. Looking up the rest from reference TRBV9 and TRBJ2-3 gives the full variable domain: DSGVTQTPKHLITATGQRVTLRCSPRSGDLSVYWYQQSLDQGLQFLIQYYNGEERAKGNILERFSAQQFPDLHSELNLSSLELGDSALYFCASSERQGVGDTQYFGPGTRLTVL.

This chain connects TRBV7-8 to TRBJ2-7; D possibly corresponds to TRBD1 (5 bases). Trimming shortened V by 4 bases and J by 3 bases, and 19 bases separated the two germline ends. The germline V gene has CDR1 SGHVS and CDR2 FQNEAQ. This CDR3 comprises 16 residues. For the CDR3, the DNA is TGTGCCAGCAGCTCTACTGTCCCGACAGCCGTCTACGAGCAGTACTTC. It is translated as CASSSTVPTAVYEQYF.

This clone was seen just once. The chain links TRBV27 to TRBJ1-5; 11 bases match TRBD1. The CDR3 loop spans 16 amino acids. Trimming removed 5 bases from V and 9 bases from J; junction bases left unmatched: 12. Germline V gene lookup returns CDR1 MNHEY and CDR2 SMNVEV (reference sequence). The CDR3 coding sequence is TGTGCCAGCAGTCCCCGGACAGGGGGCGGCGAAGGGCCCCAGCATTTT. Its translation is CASSPRTGGGEGPQHF.

The chain joins TRBV11-2 to TRBJ1-1; D gene ambiguous. The V gene lost 4 bases and the J gene lost 1 base, with 1 base spanning the gap. Germline V CDR1 and CDR2: SGHAT, FQNNGV. This CDR3 is built from 11 residues. CDR3 residues: CASSSNTEAFF. The CDR3 bases are TGTGCCAGCAGCTCGAACACTGAAGCTTTCTTT. The whole variable domain, remainder taken from reference TRBV11-2 and TRBJ1-1, is EAGVAQSPRYKIIEKRQSVAFWCNPISGHATLYWYQQILGQGPKLLIQFQNNGVVDDSQLPKDRFSAERLKGVDSTLKIQPAKLEDSAVYLCASSSNTEAFFGQGTRLTVV.

This chain connects TRBV6-5 to TRBJ1-3; 9 nucleotides match TRBD1. The CDR3 length is 16 residues. In germline, CDR1 is MNHEY, CDR2 SVGAGI. Trimming removed 0 bases from V and 4 bases from J; junction bases left unmatched: 4. In nucleotides, the CDR3 is TGTGCCAGCAGTTACTCCTGGACAGGGGTAGGAAACACCATATATTTT. It yields the protein CASSYSWTGVGNTIYF.

This rearrangement joins TRBV7-3 to TRBJ2-5, with 11 positions matching TRBD2. CDR1 and CDR2 from the germline V gene are SGHTA and FQGTGA. The CDR3 length is 16 residues. The ends lost 1 base at V and 5 bases at J; junction bases unmatched: 6. CDR3 sequence reads: CASSLKTSGTGETQYF. CDR3 sequence (DNA): TGTGCCAGCAGCTTAAAGACTAGCGGGACAGGGGAGACCCAGTACTTC.